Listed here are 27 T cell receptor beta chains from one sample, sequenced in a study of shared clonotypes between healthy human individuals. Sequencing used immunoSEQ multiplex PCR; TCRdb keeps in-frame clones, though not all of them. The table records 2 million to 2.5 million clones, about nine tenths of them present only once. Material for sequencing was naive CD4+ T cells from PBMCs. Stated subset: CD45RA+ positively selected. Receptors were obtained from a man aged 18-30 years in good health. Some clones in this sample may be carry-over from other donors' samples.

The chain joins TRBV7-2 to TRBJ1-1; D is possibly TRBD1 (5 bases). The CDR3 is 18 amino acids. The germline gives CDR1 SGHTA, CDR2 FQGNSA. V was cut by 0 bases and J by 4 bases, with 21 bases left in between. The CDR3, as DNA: TGTGCCAGCAGCTTAGCGTTCCGGGGCCCTGTTTTGGGCACTGAAGCTTTCTTT. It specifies CASSLAFRGPVLGTEAFF.

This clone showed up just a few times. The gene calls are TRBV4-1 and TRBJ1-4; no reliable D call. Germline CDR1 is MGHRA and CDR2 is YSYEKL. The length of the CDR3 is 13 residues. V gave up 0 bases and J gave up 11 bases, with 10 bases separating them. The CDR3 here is CASSQEIAGKLFF. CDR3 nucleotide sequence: TGCGCCAGCAGCCAAGAGATCGCCGGGAAACTGTTTTTT.

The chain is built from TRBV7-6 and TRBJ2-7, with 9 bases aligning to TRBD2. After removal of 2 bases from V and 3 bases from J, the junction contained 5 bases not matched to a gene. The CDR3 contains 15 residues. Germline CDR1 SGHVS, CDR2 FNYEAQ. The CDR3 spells CASSLNSGGFYEQYF. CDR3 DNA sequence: TGTGCCAGCAGCTTAAATAGCGGGGGATTCTACGAGCAGTACTTC.

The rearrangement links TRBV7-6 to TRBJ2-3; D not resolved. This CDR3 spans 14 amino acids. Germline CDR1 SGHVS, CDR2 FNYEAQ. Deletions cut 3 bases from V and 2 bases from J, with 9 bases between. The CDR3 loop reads CASSLYKPTDTQYF. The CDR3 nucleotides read TGTGCCAGCAGCTTGTATAAACCCACAGATACGCAGTATTTT. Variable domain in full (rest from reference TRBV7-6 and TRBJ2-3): GAGVSQSPRYKVTKRGQDVALRCDPISGHVSLYWYRQALGQGPEFLTYFNYEAQQDKSGLPNDRFSAERPEGSISTLTIQRTEQRDSAMYRCASSLYKPTDTQYFGPGTRLTVL.

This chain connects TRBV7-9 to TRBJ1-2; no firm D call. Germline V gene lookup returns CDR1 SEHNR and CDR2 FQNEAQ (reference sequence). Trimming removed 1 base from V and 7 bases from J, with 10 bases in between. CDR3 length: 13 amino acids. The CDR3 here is CASSLETVGGYTF. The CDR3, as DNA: TGTGCCAGCAGCTTAGAGACGGTGGGTGGCTACACCTTC.

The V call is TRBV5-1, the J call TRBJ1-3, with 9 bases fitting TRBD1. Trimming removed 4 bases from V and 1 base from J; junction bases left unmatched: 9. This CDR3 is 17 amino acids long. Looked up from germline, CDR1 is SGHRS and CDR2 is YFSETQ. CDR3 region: CASSPSPGTGSGNTIYF. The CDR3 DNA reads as TGCGCCAGCAGCCCCAGTCCCGGGACAGGGTCTGGAAACACCATATATTTT.

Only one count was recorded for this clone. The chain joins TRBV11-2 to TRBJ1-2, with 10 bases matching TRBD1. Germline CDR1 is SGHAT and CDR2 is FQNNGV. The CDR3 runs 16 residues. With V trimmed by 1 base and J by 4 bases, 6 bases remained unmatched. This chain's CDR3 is CASSLGRDRGSYGYTF. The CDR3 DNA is TGTGCCAGCAGCTTAGGTCGGGACAGGGGCTCCTATGGCTACACCTTC.

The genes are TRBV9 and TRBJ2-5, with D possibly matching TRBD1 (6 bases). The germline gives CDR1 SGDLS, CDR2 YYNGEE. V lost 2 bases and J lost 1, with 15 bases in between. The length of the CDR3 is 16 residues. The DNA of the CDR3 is TGTGCCAGCAGCGTCGCGGCCGGGACATCCCAAGAGACCCAGTACTTC. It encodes CASSVAAGTSQETQYF.

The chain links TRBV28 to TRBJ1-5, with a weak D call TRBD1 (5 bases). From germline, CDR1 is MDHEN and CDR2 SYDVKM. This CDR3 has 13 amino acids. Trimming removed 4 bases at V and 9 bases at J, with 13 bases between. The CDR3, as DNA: TGTGCCAGCAGTTGGGGCCGGGGTCTGCCCCAGCATTTT. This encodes CASSWGRGLPQHF.

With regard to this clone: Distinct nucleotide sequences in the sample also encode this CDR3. The CDR3 DNA is TGTGCCAGCAGCTACCCACAGGGGATGAACACTGAAGCTTTCTTT. It specifies CASSYPQGMNTEAFF. The genes are TRBV5-4 and TRBJ1-1; 7 nucleotides align to TRBD1. Per germline, CDR1 SGHNT and CDR2 YYREEE (reference sequence). The CDR3 length is 15 residues. Unmatched junction bases numbered 5, after V lost 3 bases and J lost 0 bases.

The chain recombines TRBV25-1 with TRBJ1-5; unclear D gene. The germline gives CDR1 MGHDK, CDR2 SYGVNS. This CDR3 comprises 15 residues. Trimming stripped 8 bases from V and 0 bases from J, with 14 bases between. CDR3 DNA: TGTGCCAGCGGAGGATCGGACTCTAGCAATCAGCCCCAGCATTTT. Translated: CASGGSDSSNQPQHF.

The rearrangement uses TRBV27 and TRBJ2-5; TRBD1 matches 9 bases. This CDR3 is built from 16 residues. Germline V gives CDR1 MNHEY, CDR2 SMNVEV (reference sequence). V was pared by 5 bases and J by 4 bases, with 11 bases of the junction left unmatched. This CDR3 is CASSTPGQGKRETQYF. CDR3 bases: TGTGCCAGCAGTACCCCGGGACAGGGTAAAAGAGAGACCCAGTACTTC.

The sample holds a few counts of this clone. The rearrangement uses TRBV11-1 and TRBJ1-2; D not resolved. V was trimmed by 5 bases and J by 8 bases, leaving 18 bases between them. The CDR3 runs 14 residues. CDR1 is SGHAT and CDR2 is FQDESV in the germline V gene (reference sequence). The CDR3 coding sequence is TGTGCCAGCAGCCCCACGGACGGCGCTATCGGCTACACCTTC. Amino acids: CASSPTDGAIGYTF.

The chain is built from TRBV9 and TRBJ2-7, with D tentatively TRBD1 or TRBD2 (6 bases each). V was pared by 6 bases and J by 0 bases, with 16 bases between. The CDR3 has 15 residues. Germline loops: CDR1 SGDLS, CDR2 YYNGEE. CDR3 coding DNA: TGTGCCAGCACACAGGGACTGGACAGCTCCTACGAGCAGTACTTC. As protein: CASTQGLDSSYEQYF.

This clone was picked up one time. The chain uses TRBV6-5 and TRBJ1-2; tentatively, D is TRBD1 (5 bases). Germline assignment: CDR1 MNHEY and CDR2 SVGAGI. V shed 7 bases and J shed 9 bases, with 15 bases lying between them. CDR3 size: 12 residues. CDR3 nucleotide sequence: TGTGCCAGCACCGGAGGAGGGGTTCGCTACACCTTC. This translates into CASTGGGVRYTF.

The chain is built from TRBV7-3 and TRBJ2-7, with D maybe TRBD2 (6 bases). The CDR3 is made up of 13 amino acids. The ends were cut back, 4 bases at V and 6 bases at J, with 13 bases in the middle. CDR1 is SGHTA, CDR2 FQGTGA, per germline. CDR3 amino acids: CASSWLTSTEQYF. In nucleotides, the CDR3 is TGTGCCAGCAGCTGGCTCACTAGCACCGAGCAGTACTTC.

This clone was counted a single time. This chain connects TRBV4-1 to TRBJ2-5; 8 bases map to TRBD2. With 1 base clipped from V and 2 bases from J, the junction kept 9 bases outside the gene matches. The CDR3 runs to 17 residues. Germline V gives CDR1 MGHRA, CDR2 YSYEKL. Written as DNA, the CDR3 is TGCGCCAGCAGCCAAGGTATCCTAGCGGGCAGACAAGAGACCCAGTACTTC. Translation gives CASSQGILAGRQETQYF.

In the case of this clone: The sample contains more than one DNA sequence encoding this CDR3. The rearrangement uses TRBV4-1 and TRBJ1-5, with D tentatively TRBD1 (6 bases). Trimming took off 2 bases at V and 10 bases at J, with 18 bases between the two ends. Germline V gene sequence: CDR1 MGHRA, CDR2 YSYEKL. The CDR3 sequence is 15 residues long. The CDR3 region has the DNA TGCGCCAGCAGCCAATCGGGGCAGGGGAAAGTACCCCAGCATTTT. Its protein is CASSQSGQGKVPQHF.

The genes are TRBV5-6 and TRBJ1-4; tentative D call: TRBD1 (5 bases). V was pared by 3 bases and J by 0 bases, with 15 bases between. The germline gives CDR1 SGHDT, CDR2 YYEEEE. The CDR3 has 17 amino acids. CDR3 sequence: CASSSGLRTSTNEKLFF. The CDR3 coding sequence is TGTGCCAGCAGCTCGGGACTGCGAACCTCAACTAATGAAAAACTGTTTTTT.

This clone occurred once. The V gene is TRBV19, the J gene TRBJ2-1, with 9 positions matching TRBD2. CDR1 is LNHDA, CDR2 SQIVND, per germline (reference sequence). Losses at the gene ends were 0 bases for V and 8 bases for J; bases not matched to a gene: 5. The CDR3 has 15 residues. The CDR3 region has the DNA TGTGCCAGTAGTATAGATCTAGCGGGGTCGGATGAGCAGTTCTTC. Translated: CASSIDLAGSDEQFF.

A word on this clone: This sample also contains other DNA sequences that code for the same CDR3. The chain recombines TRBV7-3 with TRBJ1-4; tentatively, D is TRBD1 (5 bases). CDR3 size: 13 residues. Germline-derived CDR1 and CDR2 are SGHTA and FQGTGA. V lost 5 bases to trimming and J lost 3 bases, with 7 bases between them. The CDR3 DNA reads TGTGCCAGCAGCCTGGGGGCTAATGAAAAACTGTTTTTT. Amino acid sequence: CASSLGANEKLFF.

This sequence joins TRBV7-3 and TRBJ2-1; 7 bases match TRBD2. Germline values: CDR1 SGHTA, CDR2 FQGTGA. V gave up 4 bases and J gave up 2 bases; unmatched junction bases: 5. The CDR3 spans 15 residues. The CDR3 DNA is TGTGCCAGCAGCTCCGCCGGGACTACCTACAATGAGCAGTTCTTC. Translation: CASSSAGTTYNEQFF.

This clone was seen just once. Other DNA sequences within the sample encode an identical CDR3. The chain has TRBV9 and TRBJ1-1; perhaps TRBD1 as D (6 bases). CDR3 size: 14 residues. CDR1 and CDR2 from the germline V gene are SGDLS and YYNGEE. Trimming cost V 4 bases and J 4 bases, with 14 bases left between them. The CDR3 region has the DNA TGTGCCAGCAGCCCCAAGGGGGAGGGCACTGAAGCTTTCTTT. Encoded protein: CASSPKGEGTEAFF.

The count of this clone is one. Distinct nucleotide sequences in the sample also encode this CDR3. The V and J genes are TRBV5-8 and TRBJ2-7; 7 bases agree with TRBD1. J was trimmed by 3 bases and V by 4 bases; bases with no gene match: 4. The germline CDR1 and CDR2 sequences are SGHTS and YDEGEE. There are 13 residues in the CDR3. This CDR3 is CASSRGQNYEQYF. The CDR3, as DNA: TGTGCCAGCAGCAGGGGACAGAACTACGAGCAGTACTTC.

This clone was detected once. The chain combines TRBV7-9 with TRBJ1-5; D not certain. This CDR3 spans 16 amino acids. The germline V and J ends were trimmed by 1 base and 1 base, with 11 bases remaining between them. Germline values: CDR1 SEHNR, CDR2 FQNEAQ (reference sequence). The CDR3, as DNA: TGTGCCAGCAGCTTAGGAGTGGAAGGGAGCAATCAGCCCCAGCATTTT. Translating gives CASSLGVEGSNQPQHF.

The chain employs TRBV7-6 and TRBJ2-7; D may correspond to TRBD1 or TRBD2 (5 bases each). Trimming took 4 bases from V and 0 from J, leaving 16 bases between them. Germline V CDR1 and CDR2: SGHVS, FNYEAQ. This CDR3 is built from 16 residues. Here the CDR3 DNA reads TGTGCCAGCAGCTATCACCCGGGACGGAGCTCCTACGAGCAGTACTTC. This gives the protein CASSYHPGRSSYEQYF.

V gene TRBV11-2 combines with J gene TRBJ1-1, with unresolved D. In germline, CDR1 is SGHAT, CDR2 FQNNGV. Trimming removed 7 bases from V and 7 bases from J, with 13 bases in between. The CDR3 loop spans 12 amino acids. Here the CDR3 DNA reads TGTGCCAGCACCCTCGACCGAGGTGAAGCTTTCTTT. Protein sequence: CASTLDRGEAFF.